The 9 T cell receptor beta chains below come from one sample, sequenced in a study of T cell responses to AZD1222 COVID-19 vaccine. Data came from immunoSEQ multiplex PCR; TCRdb stores just in-frame clones and leaves some out. The sample yields 150,000 or so clones, about nine tenths seen once. This specimen consisted of peripheral blood, obtained on day 0 of AZD1222 vaccination. The receptors come from an adult in good health.

V gene TRBV6-5 combines with J gene TRBJ1-5, with D perhaps TRBD1 (6 bases). The germline V gene has CDR1 MNHEY and CDR2 SVGAGI. The V gene lost 0 bases and the J gene lost 5 bases, with 11 bases spanning the gap. The CDR3 spans 15 residues. CDR3 sequence reads: CASSYSRTADQPQHF. CDR3 nucleotide sequence: TGTGCCAGCAGTTACTCTAGGACAGCGGATCAGCCCCAGCATTTT.

This chain joins TRBV25-1 and TRBJ2-5; D tentatively reads TRBD1 or TRBD2 (5 bases each). V lost 2 bases, J lost 5 bases, and 12 bases lay in between. CDR3 length: 14 amino acids. Germline CDR1 and CDR2: MGHDK and SYGVNS. The CDR3 region is CASSEHGAGETQYF. The CDR3 DNA is TGTGCCAGCAGTGAACACGGGGCCGGGGAGACCCAGTACTTC.

This sequence joins TRBV18 and TRBJ2-7; D remains unclear. Trimming removed 0 bases at V and 2 bases at J, with 8 bases between. The CDR3 covers 14 residues. Per germline, CDR1 KGHSH and CDR2 LQKENI. The CDR3 spells CASSPPPDTYEQYF. The CDR3 DNA reads as TGTGCCAGCTCACCACCCCCGGATACCTACGAGCAGTACTTC.

This chain links TRBV7-2 with TRBJ1-6; D is uncertain. The CDR3 spans 14 residues. The V end was cut by 2 bases, the J end by 5 bases, with 7 bases between. The germline CDR1 and CDR2 sequences are SGHTA and FQGNSA. The CDR3 loop reads CASSLQTDNSPLHF. In nucleotides, the CDR3 is TGTGCCAGCAGCTTACAGACCGATAATTCACCCCTCCACTTT.

The sample holds a few counts of this clone. The chain carries TRBV19 and TRBJ2-2; the D is unclear. Trimming left V 11 bases short and J 1 base short, with 8 bases between. The CDR3 has 12 residues. From germline, CDR1 is LNHDA and CDR2 SQIVND (reference sequence). The CDR3 DNA follows: TGTGCCGTCGGGCAGAACACCGGGGAGCTGTTTTTT. Translating it yields CAVGQNTGELFF.

The chain joins TRBV7-2 to TRBJ1-1, with D possibly matching TRBD1 (6 bases). Trimming took off 2 bases at V and 11 bases at J, with 18 bases between the two ends. Germline loops: CDR1 SGHTA, CDR2 FQGNSA. The CDR3 is 14 residues long. The CDR3 DNA sequence: TGTGCCAGCAGCTTAATTGCGGGGGGCGCAGATGCTTTCTTT. Translation gives CASSLIAGGADAFF.

The V gene is TRBV4-3, the J gene TRBJ1-6, with 7 bases that match TRBD1. Per the germline V gene, CDR1 is LGHNA and CDR2 is YSLEER. The V and J ends lost 0 bases and 10 bases, in that order; junction bases with no gene match: 12. The length of the CDR3 is 17 residues. The CDR3: CASSQDLSRTGNSPLHF. In nucleotides, the CDR3 is TGCGCCAGCAGCCAAGATCTTAGCAGGACAGGAAACTCACCCCTCCACTTT.

This chain connects TRBV7-2 to TRBJ1-1, with a possible D match to TRBD1 (6 bases). Germline loops: CDR1 SGHTA, CDR2 FQGNSA. This CDR3 is 14 amino acids long. Between the trimmed V and J ends, which lost 4 bases and 0 bases, there was a span of 9 bases. The CDR3 DNA is TGTGCCAGCAGCTGGGGACAATTGAACACTGAAGCTTTCTTT. Protein: CASSWGQLNTEAFF.

The chain is built from TRBV7-2 and TRBJ1-2; D is perhaps TRBD1 (5 bases). This CDR3 spans 14 amino acids. The ends were cut back, 0 bases at V and 8 bases at J, with 13 bases in the middle. CDR1 is SGHTA, CDR2 FQGNSA, per germline. CDR3 nucleotides: TGTGCCAGCAGCTTAGCACAGGCCCTCGGGGGCTACACCTTC. Encoded protein: CASSLAQALGGYTF.